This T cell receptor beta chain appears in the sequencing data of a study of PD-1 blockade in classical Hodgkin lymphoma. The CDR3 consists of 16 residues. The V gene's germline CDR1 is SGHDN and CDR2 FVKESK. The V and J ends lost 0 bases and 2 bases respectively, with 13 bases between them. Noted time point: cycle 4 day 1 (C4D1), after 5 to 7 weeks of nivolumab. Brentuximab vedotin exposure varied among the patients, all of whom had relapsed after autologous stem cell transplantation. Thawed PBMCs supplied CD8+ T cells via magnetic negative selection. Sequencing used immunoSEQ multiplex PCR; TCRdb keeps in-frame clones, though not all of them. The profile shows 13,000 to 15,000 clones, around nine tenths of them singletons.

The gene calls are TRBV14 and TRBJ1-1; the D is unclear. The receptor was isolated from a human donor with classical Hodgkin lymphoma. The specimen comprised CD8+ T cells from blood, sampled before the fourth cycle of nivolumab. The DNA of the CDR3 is TGTGCCAGCAGCCAAGATCCGCGGGCTCCTAACACTGAAGCTTTCTTT. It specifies CASSQDPRAPNTEAFF.